This is a list of T cell receptor beta chains from one sample in a study of shared clonotypes between healthy human individuals. Sequenced by immunoSEQ multiplex PCR; TCRdb stores in-frame clones only, minus some. The sample consists of some 2 million clones, over 85% of them appearing once. Sequenced input: naive CD8+ T cells sorted from blood. The receptors here all came from a man aged 18 to 30 in good health. Both conserved end residues are trimmed from each CDR3. Where a row states a size, it is once, few, many or the class of an expanded clone; other rows omit it.

TRBJ2-1 . TRBV30 AWDRTGVDEQF
TRBJ2-4 once TRBV7-6 ASSFRSQTRAKNIQY
TRBJ2-3 . TRBV9 ASSDRGGTDTQY
TRBJ1-1 . TRBV2 ASDRVDTEAF
TRBJ2-1 . TRBV6-6 ASSYIGEEAYNEQF
TRBJ2-7 . TRBV7-9 ASASSYEQY
TRBJ1-2 . TRBV19 ASSIGSSRGYGYT
TRBJ1-2 . TRBV28 ASSLLEGTTGYT
TRBJ2-5 . TRBV10-3 AISGTGDETQY
TRBJ2-7 few TRBV9 ASSVGDRDYEQY
TRBJ2-3 . TRBV5-1 ASSFLGRSLDTQY
TRBJ2-1 . TRBV7-9 ASSPRDLWNEQF
TRBJ2-7 . TRBV7-9 ASGTGGSYEQY
TRBJ2-3 . TRBV15 ATSPEGSTDTQY
TRBJ1-2 . TRBV4-1 ASSQLGQGNYGYT
TRBJ2-2 . TRBV5-4 ASSSDTGELF
TRBJ2-7 . TRBV4-3 ASSPEREREGPPYEQY
TRBJ2-1 . TRBV5-6 ASSPRAGTYNEQF
TRBJ2-7 . TRBV4-2 ASSQERWGLAGIESYEQY
TRBJ2-7 . TRBV27 ASSPPRSSPYEQY
TRBJ2-1 . TRBV13 ASSFGISSYNEQF
TRBJ2-3 . TRBV7-2 ASTFWDELGTDTQY
TRBJ2-7 . TRBV7-6 ASSPGTSGTTYEQY
TRBJ1-2 . TRBV7-9 ASSLGGENYGYT
TRBJ2-3 . TRBV2 ASREPGLATDTQY
TRBJ2-7 . TRBV27 ASSTRAGTISYEQY
TRBJ2-1 . TRBV27 ASSFVGNEQF
TRBJ2-1 . TRBV2 ASSEVNEQF
TRBJ2-5 . TRBV13 ASSLGGQGGETQY
TRBJ1-1 . TRBV2 ASSDTLSSPGDAEAF
TRBJ1-2 . TRBV7-2 ASSPRQGALRYGYT
TRBJ2-1 . TRBV10-2 ASRSSYNEQF
TRBJ2-5 . TRBV29-1 SVLGSQETQY
TRBJ1-4 . TRBV4-1 ASSQGTEGREKLF
TRBJ2-7 . TRBV11-3 ASSLEGPADEQY
TRBJ2-7 . TRBV5-5 ASSSGPSYEQY
TRBJ2-2 once TRBV28 ASSLTGHTGELF
TRBJ1-1 . TRBV21-1 ASSWEGANTEAF
TRBJ2-1 . TRBV27 ASSLAGGTYNEQF
TRBJ1-5 few TRBV4-1 ASSQGRLQPQH
TRBJ1-2 . TRBV29-1 SVGGGEDGYT
TRBJ1-1 . TRBV7-9 ASSPPDSEAF
TRBJ1-4 . TRBV10-1 ASSAGPNEKLF
TRBJ1-2 . TRBV29-1 SVVDRDYGYT